The rows below give T cell receptor beta chains drawn from one sample of a study of T-cell memory formation after mild COVID-19. TCRdb reprocessed the 5' RACE reads with MiXCR, giving one entry per CDR3 protein. The sample consists of approximately 480,000 distinct CDR3 sequences, roughly 18% of them appearing once. Sequencing was carried out using PBMCs or a T cell subset sorted from them (not recorded which). Receptor source: an adult woman who had mild COVID-19 (a few samples of this study predate the infection). Cell type and time point are not known. Both conserved end residues are trimmed from each CDR3. A D gene is named only where the DNA matches it firmly. Size tells how often a clone was seen (once, few, many) or the class of an expanded clone, and some rows leave it out.

>TRBV11-3|TRBJ2-2|-|-
ASSQRGGDYNTGELF
>TRBV19|TRBJ2-1|few|-
ASSLAGGGLSGYNEQF
>TRBV4-2|TRBJ2-7|-|-
ASSQDGNSRGSDEQY
>TRBV19|TRBJ2-7|-|TRBD1
ASSMGTGQYEQY
>TRBV4-2|TRBJ2-7|-|TRBD2
ASSLTGTSGIYEQY
>TRBV29-1|TRBJ1-1|-|-
SVGGLMNTEAF
>TRBV7-2|TRBJ2-7|few|TRBD2
ASSSTSGRASEQY
>TRBV5-1|TRBJ2-1|many|-
ASSLGTDNEQF
>TRBV6-2/TRBV6-3|TRBJ2-7|-|TRBD2
ASSLNLAGPGDYEQY
>TRBV6-6|TRBJ2-3|few|-
ASSLVAGVVTDTQY
>TRBV5-1|TRBJ2-7|many|-
ASSYAPRGTYEQY
>TRBV4-1|TRBJ2-2|-|TRBD2
ASSQDYSGNAPGELF
>TRBV15|TRBJ1-6|few|-
ATSRDLSSPLH
>TRBV20-1|TRBJ2-7|many|-
SAEDLGRSYEQY
>TRBV5-1|TRBJ2-7|many|-
ASSSTTGTLTYEQY
>TRBV7-9|TRBJ2-1|few|TRBD2
ASRWGTSGNNEQF
>TRBV11-2|TRBJ2-1|few|-
ASSPASGLGEQF
>TRBV24-1|TRBJ2-7|-|TRBD2
ATSDAISGSMHEQY
>TRBV3-1|TRBJ2-7|many|-
ASSQQGAWPHEQY
>TRBV12-3/TRBV12-4|TRBJ1-4|-|-
ASSLVTGNEKLF
>TRBV6-4|TRBJ2-7|few|-
ASSVTSKYYEQY
>TRBV9|TRBJ2-1|-|-
ASSVATGDLF
>TRBV12-3/TRBV12-4|TRBJ1-1|few|-
ASSPRKGTEAF
>TRBV7-2|TRBJ1-2|-|TRBD1
ASNPRGQPWSYGYT
>TRBV5-5|TRBJ2-5|-|TRBD2
ASSLAGARYQETQY
>TRBV13|TRBJ2-3|few|TRBD2
ASSLGRRGGATQY
>TRBV10-3|TRBJ2-1|-|-
AISDGGHNEQF
>TRBV6-1|TRBJ1-5|-|-
ASSEDPGPVQPQH
>TRBV6-6|TRBJ1-2|many|-
ASSYSRLLNYGYT
>TRBV12-3/TRBV12-4|TRBJ2-1|-|TRBD2
ASSVPSGGYNEQF
>TRBV7-2|TRBJ2-3|-|-
ASSSLPSEVPQY